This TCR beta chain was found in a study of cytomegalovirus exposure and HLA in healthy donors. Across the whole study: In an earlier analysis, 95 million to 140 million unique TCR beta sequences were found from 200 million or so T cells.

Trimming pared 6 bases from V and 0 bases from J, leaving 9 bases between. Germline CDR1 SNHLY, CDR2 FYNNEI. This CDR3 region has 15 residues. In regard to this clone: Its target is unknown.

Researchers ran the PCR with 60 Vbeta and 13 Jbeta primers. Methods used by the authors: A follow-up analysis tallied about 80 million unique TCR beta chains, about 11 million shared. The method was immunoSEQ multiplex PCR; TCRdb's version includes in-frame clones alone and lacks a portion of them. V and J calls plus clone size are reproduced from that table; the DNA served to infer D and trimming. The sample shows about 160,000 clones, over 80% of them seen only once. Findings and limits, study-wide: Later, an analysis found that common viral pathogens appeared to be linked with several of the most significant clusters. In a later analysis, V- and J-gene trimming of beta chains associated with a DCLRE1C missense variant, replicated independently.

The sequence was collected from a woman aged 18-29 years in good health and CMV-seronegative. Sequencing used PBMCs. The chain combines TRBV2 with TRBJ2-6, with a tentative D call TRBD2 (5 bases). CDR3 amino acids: CASRPGSSGANVLTF. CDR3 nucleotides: TGTGCCAGCAGACCGGGGTCCTCTGGGGCCAACGTCCTGACTTTC.